Below, 32 T cell receptor beta chains from the same sample are listed, as sequenced in a study of follicular helper T cells after annual influenza vaccination. Time point indicated: 2015-2016 season, pre-vaccination. Profiling relied on immunoSEQ multiplex PCR, and the TCRdb table lists in-frame clones only, not all of them. The sample lists around 10,000 clones; around 90% were seen once. The sequenced sample was CXCR5+ CD38- circulating T follicular helper cells from blood, obtained on the day of influenza vaccination. Specified subset: circulating Tfh, non-naive CD4+CXCR5+PD-1+ (ICOS+CD38+ or ICOS-CD38-). The receptor source for this set is an adult who received the influenza vaccine.

The V gene is TRBV18, the J gene TRBJ2-7, with D possibly matching TRBD1 (5 bases). This CDR3 has 13 amino acids. V was trimmed by 3 bases and J by 3 bases, leaving 9 bases between them. Per the germline V gene, CDR1 is KGHSH and CDR2 is LQKENI. The CDR3 reads CASSPTGFYEQYF. The CDR3 DNA reads TGTGCCAGCTCACCTACAGGATTCTACGAGCAGTACTTC. The complete variable domain, with remaining parts taken from reference TRBV18 and TRBJ2-7, reads NAGVMQNPRHLVRRRGQEARLRCSPMKGHSHVYWYRQLPEEGLKFMVYLQKENIIDESGMPKERFSAEFPKEGPSILRIQQVVRGDSAAYFCASSPTGFYEQYFGPGTRLTVT.

This clone has just one count. This rearrangement joins TRBV11-2 to TRBJ2-6, with D uncertain. Germline loops: CDR1 SGHAT, CDR2 FQNNGV. Trimming left V 3 bases short and J 0 bases short, with 6 bases between. CDR3 length: 15 amino acids. The CDR3 bases are TGTGCCAGCAGCTTCCAGGTCTCTGGGGCCAACGTCCTGACTTTC. Translating gives CASSFQVSGANVLTF.

The chain employs TRBV6-6 and TRBJ1-2; D is perhaps TRBD1 (5 bases). This CDR3 spans 13 amino acids. V was trimmed by 2 bases and J by 8 bases, leaving 12 bases between them. Germline CDR1 MNHNY, CDR2 SVGAGI (reference sequence). The CDR3 spells CASSYDSAQGYTF. CDR3 DNA sequence: TGTGCCAGCAGTTACGACAGCGCTCAAGGCTACACCTTC.

V usage is TRBV7-2 and J usage is TRBJ2-7, with no clear D. CDR1 and CDR2 (germline): SGHTA, FQGNSA. V was clipped by 5 bases and J by 5 bases, with 13 bases between them. This CDR3 spans 13 amino acids. The CDR3 reads CASSPDHADEQYF. Here the CDR3 DNA reads TGTGCCAGCAGCCCCGACCACGCGGACGAGCAGTACTTC.

The chain couples TRBV25-1 to TRBJ1-1; D might be TRBD1 (6 bases). With 6 bases removed from V and 7 bases from J, the gap between germline ends came to 9 bases. This CDR3 contains 11 residues. The germline V gene has CDR1 MGHDK and CDR2 SYGVNS. The CDR3: CASREDSEAFF. CDR3 nucleotide sequence: TGTGCCAGCAGAGAGGACAGTGAAGCTTTCTTT.

The V gene is TRBV10-3, the J gene TRBJ2-5; perhaps TRBD2 as D (5 bases). Trimming left V 10 bases short and J 2 bases short, with 17 bases between. Germline CDR1 and CDR2: ENHRY and SYGVKD. There are 14 residues in the CDR3. CDR3 DNA sequence: TGTGCCACCCGGCTCCTAGCCGAACAAGAGACCCAGTACTTC. The encoded protein is CATRLLAEQETQYF.

The chain combines TRBV19 with TRBJ1-4; D might be TRBD1 (6 bases). The V end was cut by 4 bases, the J end by 0 bases, with 6 bases between. This CDR3 is built from 14 residues. Germline loops: CDR1 LNHDA, CDR2 SQIVND (reference sequence). CDR3 sequence: CASSRTATNEKLFF. CDR3 DNA: TGTGCCAGTAGTAGGACAGCAACTAATGAAAAACTGTTTTTT.

V is TRBV11-2 and J is TRBJ1-3; 8 bases map to TRBD1. This CDR3 spans 15 amino acids. With V trimmed by 5 bases and J by 4 bases, 7 bases remained unmatched. From germline, CDR1 is SGHAT and CDR2 FQNNGV. CDR3 bases: TGTGCCAGCAGCGTGACGACAGGGGTCGGAAACACCATATATTTT. The encoded protein is CASSVTTGVGNTIYF.

CDR3 bases: TGTGCCAGCACCCCCCGAGGCAGCTTGAATGAAAAACTGTTTTTT. As protein: CASTPRGSLNEKLFF. The V call is TRBV6-6, the J call TRBJ1-4; D unresolved. Trimming removed 7 bases at V and 5 bases at J, with 17 bases between. The germline CDR1 and CDR2 sequences are MNHNY and SVGAGI (reference sequence). There are 15 residues in the CDR3.

The chain employs TRBV4-3 and TRBJ1-2, with D tentatively TRBD1 (6 bases). Germline CDR1 is LGHNA and CDR2 is YSLEER. V lost 0 bases and J lost 7, with 12 bases in between. The CDR3 sequence is 14 residues long. This CDR3 reads CASSQDGLTGGYTF. In DNA, the CDR3 is TGCGCCAGCAGCCAAGACGGGTTGACAGGTGGCTACACCTTC.

V is TRBV6-5 and J is TRBJ2-1; D not resolved. In germline, CDR1 is MNHEY, CDR2 SVGAGI. The CDR3 spans 12 residues. The V gene lost 6 bases and the J gene lost 7 bases, with 10 bases spanning the gap. CDR3 residues: CASRYYGNEQFF. CDR3 bases: TGTGCCAGCAGGTATTACGGAAATGAGCAGTTCTTC.

This chain joins TRBV30 and TRBJ1-5, with a tentative D call TRBD1 (6 bases). CDR1 and CDR2 (germline): GTSNPN, SVGIG (reference sequence). The CDR3 length is 14 residues. Trimming took 2 bases from V and 7 from J, leaving 15 bases between them. The CDR3 region has the DNA TGTGCCTGGAGTCAACAGGGAGGGAGGCAGCCCCAGCATTTT. This encodes CAWSQQGGRQPQHF.

This clone has just one count. The chain recombines TRBV5-1 with TRBJ2-1, with D tentatively TRBD2 (6 bases). This CDR3 is 16 amino acids long. V lost 4 bases to trimming and J lost 10 bases, with 24 bases between them. Germline lookup yields CDR1 SGHRS and CDR2 YFSETQ. CDR3 region: CASSTAGTLGGREQFF. In DNA, the CDR3 is TGCGCCAGCAGCACCGCCGGGACTCTGGGCGGAAGAGAGCAGTTCTTC.

The V gene is TRBV6-5, the J gene TRBJ2-7; 7 bases align to TRBD2. CDR1 MNHEY and CDR2 SVGAGI come from the germline V gene. Trimming took 2 bases from V and 3 from J; bases not matched to a gene: 4. The CDR3 is 14 amino acids. CDR3 nucleotides: TGTGCCAGCAGTTACGTGGGGGGGGACTACGAGCAGTACTTC. Translation: CASSYVGGDYEQYF.

V usage is TRBV11-3 and J usage is TRBJ2-1, with D possibly being TRBD1 or TRBD2 (5 bases each). CDR1 and CDR2 (germline): SGHNT, YENEEA. CDR3 size: 16 residues. The V end lost 0 bases, the J end lost 0 bases, and 9 bases lay between the germline ends. The CDR3 sequence: CASSLERDLSYNEQFF. CDR3 sequence (DNA): TGTGCCAGCAGCTTAGAGAGGGACCTCTCCTACAATGAGCAGTTCTTC.

The chain employs TRBV9 and TRBJ2-3; D is perhaps TRBD2 (5 bases). With 0 bases removed from V and 3 bases from J, the gap between germline ends came to 14 bases. Germline V gene lookup returns CDR1 SGDLS and CDR2 YYNGEE. The CDR3 is 16 amino acids. The CDR3 nucleotides read TGTGCCAGCAGCGTAGTGGCGACGGGGTTAACAGATACGCAGTATTTT. Amino acid sequence: CASSVVATGLTDTQYF.

This clone was seen a single time. The chain recombines TRBV25-1 with TRBJ2-7; D remains unclear. CDR3 size: 13 residues. V lost 6 bases and J lost 3, with 12 bases in between. The germline gives CDR1 MGHDK, CDR2 SYGVNS. This chain's CDR3 is CASSELQNYEQYF. In DNA, the CDR3 is TGTGCCAGCAGCGAACTACAAAACTACGAGCAGTACTTC.

The genes are TRBV14 and TRBJ2-3; 12 nucleotides agree with TRBD2. The CDR3 is 16 residues long. The germline V gene encodes CDR1 SGHDN and CDR2 FVKESK. V shed 4 bases, J shed 4 bases, and the junction held 6 bases outside the gene matches. The CDR3 loop reads CASSPWTSGEPDTQYF. CDR3 nucleotides: TGTGCCAGCAGCCCCTGGACTAGCGGGGAGCCAGATACGCAGTATTTT. The variable domain in full, completed from reference TRBV14 and TRBJ2-3, reads EAGVTQFPSHSVIEKGQTVTLRCDPISGHDNLYWYRRVMGKEIKFLLHFVKESKQDESGMPNNRFLAERTGGTYSTLKVQPAELEDSGVYFCASSPWTSGEPDTQYFGPGTRLTVL.

This clone came up once. V and J are TRBV5-4 and TRBJ2-3, with D perhaps matching TRBD2 (6 bases). Per germline, CDR1 SGHNT and CDR2 YYREEE (reference sequence). Trimming left V 3 bases short and J 0 bases short, with 14 bases between. The CDR3 is 16 residues long. Written as DNA, the CDR3 is TGTGCCAGCAGCTCCCGGGACTCACCTAGCACAGATACGCAGTATTTT. It encodes CASSSRDSPSTDTQYF.

The chain uses TRBV11-2 and TRBJ2-7; unclear D gene. The length of the CDR3 is 11 residues. V was trimmed by 5 bases and J by 0 bases, leaving 2 bases between them. CDR1 and CDR2 from the germline V gene are SGHAT and FQNNGV. CDR3 sequence reads: CASSRSYEQYF. CDR3 bases: TGTGCCAGCAGCCGCTCCTACGAGCAGTACTTC.

This chain joins TRBV4-1 and TRBJ1-1, with no clear D. The V end was cut by 7 bases, the J end by 3 bases, with 9 bases between. This CDR3 region has 12 residues. Germline V CDR1 and CDR2: MGHRA, YSYEKL. The CDR3 DNA follows: TGCGCCAGCAAGAACACTTACACTGAAGCTTTCTTT. This sequence encodes CASKNTYTEAFF.

The table lists this clone with a few counts. This chain's CDR3 is CASSPAANTGELFF. CDR3 bases: TGTGCCAGCTCACCTGCGGCGAACACCGGGGAGCTGTTTTTT. This chain connects TRBV18 to TRBJ2-2; D ambiguous. This CDR3 region has 14 residues. Deletions cut 3 bases from V and 0 bases from J, with 5 bases between. The germline CDR1 and CDR2 sequences are KGHSH and LQKENI.

The CDR3 DNA sequence: TGTGCCTGGAGTGTCAACTCCTTCTATGGCTACACCTTC. Translated, it gives CAWSVNSFYGYTF. The genes are TRBV30 and TRBJ1-2; no definite D call. Trimming took 0 bases from V and 4 from J, leaving 9 bases between them. This CDR3 contains 13 residues. CDR1 GTSNPN and CDR2 SVGIG come from the germline V gene (reference sequence). The full variable domain, completed using reference TRBV30 and TRBJ1-2, is SQTIHQWPATLVQPVGSPLSLECTVEGTSNPNLYWYRQAAGRGLQLLFYSVGIGQISSEVPQNLSASRPQDRQFILSSKKLLLSDSGFYLCAWSVNSFYGYTFGSGTRLTVV.

DNA for the CDR3: TGTGCCAGCAGCCGTGGGCGGGGCTCGGGGACCGGGGAGCTGTTTTTT. Its protein is CASSRGRGSGTGELFF. This chain uses TRBV11-2 with TRBJ2-2; tentative D call: TRBD2 (6 bases). Trimming cost V 5 bases and J 5 bases, with 18 bases left between them. Looked up from germline, CDR1 is SGHAT and CDR2 is FQNNGV. The CDR3 contains 16 residues.

The chain recombines TRBV5-4 with TRBJ2-7; D is unclear. Trimming shortened V by 5 bases and J by 0 bases, and 12 bases separated the two germline ends. Germline V gives CDR1 SGHNT, CDR2 YYREEE (reference sequence). This CDR3 spans 14 amino acids. The CDR3 loop reads CASSSRLGSYEQYF. For the CDR3, the DNA is TGTGCCAGCAGTTCCCGGTTAGGCTCCTACGAGCAGTACTTC.

This rearrangement joins TRBV7-2 to TRBJ2-7; 14 positions agree with TRBD2. There are 15 residues in the CDR3. J gave up 6 bases and V 5 bases, and 6 bases lay outside the gene matches. The germline V gene encodes CDR1 SGHTA and CDR2 FQGNSA. CDR3 region: CASSPTSGGASEQYF. CDR3 in DNA: TGTGCCAGCAGCCCGACTAGCGGGGGGGCTTCCGAGCAGTACTTC. The entire variable domain, with the rest obtained from reference TRBV7-2 and TRBJ2-7, is as follows: GAGVSQSPSNKVTEKGKDVELRCDPISGHTALYWYRQSLGQGLEFLIYFQGNSAPDKSGLPSDRFSAERTGGSVSTLTIQRTQQEDSAVYLCASSPTSGGASEQYFGPGTRLTVT.

The chain combines TRBV27 with TRBJ2-2; TRBD1 might be the D (5 bases). The V end was cut by 2 bases, the J end by 6 bases, with 16 bases between. CDR3 length: 16 residues. CDR1 is MNHEY, CDR2 SMNVEV, per germline (reference sequence). The CDR3 DNA reads as TGTGCCAGCAGTTTAAAGGGCAGGGTAATCTCCGGGGAGCTGTTTTTT. Amino acids: CASSLKGRVISGELFF.

A note on this clone: A read error may produce the germline difference seen at one junction end. The chain joins TRBV7-2 to TRBJ1-2; perhaps TRBD1 as D (6 bases). The CDR3 spans 14 residues. Germline CDR1 and CDR2: SGHTA and FQGNSA. CDR3 amino acids: CAGSSDNRVGRYTF. DNA of the CDR3: TGTGCCGGCAGCTCCGATAACAGGGTGGGTCGCTACACCTTC.

The CDR3 DNA reads as TGTGCCAGCAGACGGGTCGGGTACGAGCAGTACTTC. Protein sequence: CASRRVGYEQYF. The chain uses TRBV6-1 and TRBJ2-7, with D unresolved. Trimming shortened V by 6 bases and J by 4 bases, and 10 bases separated the two germline ends. Germline V lookup: CDR1 MNHNS, CDR2 SASEGT. The CDR3 contains 12 residues.

This chain connects TRBV11-2 to TRBJ1-2; unclear D gene. Trimming left V 0 bases short and J 6 bases short, with 8 bases between. This CDR3 region has 13 residues. Germline values: CDR1 SGHAT, CDR2 FQNNGV. CDR3: CASSLDRNNGYTF. The DNA for the CDR3 is TGTGCCAGCAGCTTAGACAGGAACAATGGCTACACCTTC.

The chain has TRBV27 and TRBJ2-3, with 8 bases identical to TRBD1. The CDR3 is 17 residues long. CDR1 is MNHEY, CDR2 SMNVEV, per germline (reference sequence). Trimming at V came to 2 bases and at J to 1 base, leaving 8 bases not matched to a gene. This CDR3 is CASSLRPQGAGTDTQYF. CDR3 sequence (DNA): TGTGCCAGCAGTTTAAGGCCCCAGGGGGCAGGCACAGATACGCAGTATTTT.

Points on this clone: The same CDR3 also results from other DNA sequences found in this sample. CDR3 coding DNA: TGTGCCAGTAGTATCGGCAGGGAAGACGAGCAGTACTTC. Its translation: CASSIGREDEQYF. The chain uses TRBV19 and TRBJ2-7, with D perhaps matching TRBD1 (5 bases). The CDR3 contains 13 residues. CDR1 is LNHDA and CDR2 is SQIVND in the germline V gene (reference sequence). Trimming pared 3 bases from V and 5 bases from J, leaving 11 bases between.